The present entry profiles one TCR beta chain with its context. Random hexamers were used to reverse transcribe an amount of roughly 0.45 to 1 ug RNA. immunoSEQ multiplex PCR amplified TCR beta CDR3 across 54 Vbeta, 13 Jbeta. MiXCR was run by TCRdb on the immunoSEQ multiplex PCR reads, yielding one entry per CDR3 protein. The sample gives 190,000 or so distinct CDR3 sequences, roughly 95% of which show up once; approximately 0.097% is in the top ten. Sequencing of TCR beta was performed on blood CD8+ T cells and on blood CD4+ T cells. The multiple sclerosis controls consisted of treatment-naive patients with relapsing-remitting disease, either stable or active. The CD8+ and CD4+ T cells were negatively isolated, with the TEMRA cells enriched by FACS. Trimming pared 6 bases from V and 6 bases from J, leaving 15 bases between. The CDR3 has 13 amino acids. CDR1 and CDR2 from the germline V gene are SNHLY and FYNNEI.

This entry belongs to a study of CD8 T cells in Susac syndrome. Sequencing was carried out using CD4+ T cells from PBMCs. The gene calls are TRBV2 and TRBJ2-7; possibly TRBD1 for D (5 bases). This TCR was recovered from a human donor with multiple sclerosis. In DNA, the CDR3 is TGTGCCAGCAGCCCCGGTGACAGAGGCGAGCAGTACTTC. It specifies CASSPGDRGEQYF.